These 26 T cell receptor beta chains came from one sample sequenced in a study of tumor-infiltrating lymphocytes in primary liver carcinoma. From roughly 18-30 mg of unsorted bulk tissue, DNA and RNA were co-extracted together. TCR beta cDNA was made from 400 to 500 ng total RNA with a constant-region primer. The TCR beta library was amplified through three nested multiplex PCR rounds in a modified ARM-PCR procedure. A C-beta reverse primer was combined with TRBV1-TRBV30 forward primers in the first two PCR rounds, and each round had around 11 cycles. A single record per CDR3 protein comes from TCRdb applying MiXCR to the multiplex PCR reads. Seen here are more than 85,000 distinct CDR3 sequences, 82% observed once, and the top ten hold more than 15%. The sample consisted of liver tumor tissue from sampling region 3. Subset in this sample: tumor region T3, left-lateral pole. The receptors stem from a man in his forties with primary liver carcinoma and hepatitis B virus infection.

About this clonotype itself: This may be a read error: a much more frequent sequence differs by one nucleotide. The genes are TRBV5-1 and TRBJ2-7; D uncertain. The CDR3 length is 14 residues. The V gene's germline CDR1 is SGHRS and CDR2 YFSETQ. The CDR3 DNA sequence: TGCACCAGCAGCTTGGATTGGGTGGGGTACGAGCAGTACTTC. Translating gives CTSSLDWVGYEQYF.

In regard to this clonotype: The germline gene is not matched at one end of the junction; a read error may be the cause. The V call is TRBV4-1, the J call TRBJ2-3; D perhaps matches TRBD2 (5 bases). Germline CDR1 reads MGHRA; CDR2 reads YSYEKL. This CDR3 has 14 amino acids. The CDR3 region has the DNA TGCGCCAGCAGACAAGATACAGCGGAAGATACGCAGTATTTT. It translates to CASRQDTAEDTQYF.

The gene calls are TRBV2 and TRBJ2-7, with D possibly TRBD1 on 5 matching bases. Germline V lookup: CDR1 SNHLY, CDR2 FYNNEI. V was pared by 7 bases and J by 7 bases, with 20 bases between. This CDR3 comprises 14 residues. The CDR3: CASNTPVQVYEQYF. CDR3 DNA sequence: TGTGCCAGCAATACTCCGGTACAGGTCTATGAGCAGTACTTC.

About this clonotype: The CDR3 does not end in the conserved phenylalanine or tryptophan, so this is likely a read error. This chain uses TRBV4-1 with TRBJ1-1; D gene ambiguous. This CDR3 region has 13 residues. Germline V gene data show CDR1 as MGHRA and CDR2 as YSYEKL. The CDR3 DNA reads TGCGCCAGTAGCCAAGGGTCGGTCACTGAAGCTTTCCTT. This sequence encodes CASSQGSVTEAFL.

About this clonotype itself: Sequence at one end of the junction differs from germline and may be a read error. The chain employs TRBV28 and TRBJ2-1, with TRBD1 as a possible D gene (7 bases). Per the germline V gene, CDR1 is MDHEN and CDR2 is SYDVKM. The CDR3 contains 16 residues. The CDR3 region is CASIPPEQGGYNKQSF. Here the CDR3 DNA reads TGTGCCAGCATCCCCCCGGAGCAGGGGGGCTACAATAAGCAGTCCTTC.

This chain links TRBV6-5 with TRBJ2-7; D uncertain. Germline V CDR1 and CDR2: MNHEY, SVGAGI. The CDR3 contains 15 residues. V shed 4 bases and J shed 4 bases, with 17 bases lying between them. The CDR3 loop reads CASSWTQTHPYEQYF. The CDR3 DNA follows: TGTGCCAGCAGTTGGACCCAGACCCATCCGTACGAGCAGTACTTC.

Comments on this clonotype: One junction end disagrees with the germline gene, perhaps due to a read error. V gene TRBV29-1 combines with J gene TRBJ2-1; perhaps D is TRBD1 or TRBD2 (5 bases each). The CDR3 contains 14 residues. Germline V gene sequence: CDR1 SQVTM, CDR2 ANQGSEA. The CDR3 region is CSVLGEGTYIEQFF. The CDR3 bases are TGCAGCGTTCTAGGAGAGGGGACCTACATTGAGCAGTTTTTC.

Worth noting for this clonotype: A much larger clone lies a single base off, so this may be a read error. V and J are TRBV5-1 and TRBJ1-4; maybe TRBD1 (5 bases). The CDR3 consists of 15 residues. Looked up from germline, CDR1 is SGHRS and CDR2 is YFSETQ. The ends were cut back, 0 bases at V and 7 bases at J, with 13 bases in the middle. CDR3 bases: TGCGCCAGCAGCTTGGATCCGGGACTGACTGAAAAACTGTTTTTT. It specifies CASSLDPGLTEKLFF.

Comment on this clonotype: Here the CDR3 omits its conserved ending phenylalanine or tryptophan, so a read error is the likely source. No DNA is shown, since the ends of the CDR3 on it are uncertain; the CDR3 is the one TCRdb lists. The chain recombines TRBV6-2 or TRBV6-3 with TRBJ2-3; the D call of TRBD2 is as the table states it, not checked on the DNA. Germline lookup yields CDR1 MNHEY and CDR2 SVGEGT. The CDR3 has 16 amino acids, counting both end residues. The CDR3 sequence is CASSYDKAGVSDTHYS.

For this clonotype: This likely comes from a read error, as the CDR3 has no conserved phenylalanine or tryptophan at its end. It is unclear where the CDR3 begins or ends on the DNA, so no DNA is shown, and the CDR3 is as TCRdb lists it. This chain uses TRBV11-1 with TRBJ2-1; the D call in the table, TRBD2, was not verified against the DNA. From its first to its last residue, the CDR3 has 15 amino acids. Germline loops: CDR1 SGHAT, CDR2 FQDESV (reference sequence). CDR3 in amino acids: CASSFQGPLDNEQFS.

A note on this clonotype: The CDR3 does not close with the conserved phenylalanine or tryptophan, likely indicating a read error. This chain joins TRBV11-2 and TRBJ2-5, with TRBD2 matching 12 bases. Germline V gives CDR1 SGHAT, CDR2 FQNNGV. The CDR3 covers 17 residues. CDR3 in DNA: TGTGCCAACAGCTCAGGGCTGTCTAGCGGGAGGGATGAGACCCAGTACATC. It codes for CANSSGLSSGRDETQYI.

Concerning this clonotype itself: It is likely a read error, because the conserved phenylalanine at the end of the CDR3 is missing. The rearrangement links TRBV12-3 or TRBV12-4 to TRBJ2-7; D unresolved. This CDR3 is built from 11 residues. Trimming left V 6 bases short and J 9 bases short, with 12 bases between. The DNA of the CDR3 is TGTGCCAGCAGCCCCATCCTATTGCAGTACCTC. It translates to CASSPILLQYL.

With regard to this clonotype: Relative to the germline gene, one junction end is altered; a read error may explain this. CDR3 DNA: TGTGCCTGCATGGGACAGATGAACATTGAAGCTTTCTTT. This translates into CACMGQMNIEAFF. This rearrangement joins TRBV6-6 to TRBJ1-1, with 7 positions matching TRBD1. In germline, CDR1 is MNHNY, CDR2 SVGAGI (reference sequence). CDR3 length: 13 residues.

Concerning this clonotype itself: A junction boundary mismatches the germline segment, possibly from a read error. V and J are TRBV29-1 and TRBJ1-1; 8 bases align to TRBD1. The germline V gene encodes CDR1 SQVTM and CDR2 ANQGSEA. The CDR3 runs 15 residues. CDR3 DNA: TGCAGCGGCTCAGGGGGCTGGGAAATGAACACTGAAGCTTTCTTC. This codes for CSGSGGWEMNTEAFF.

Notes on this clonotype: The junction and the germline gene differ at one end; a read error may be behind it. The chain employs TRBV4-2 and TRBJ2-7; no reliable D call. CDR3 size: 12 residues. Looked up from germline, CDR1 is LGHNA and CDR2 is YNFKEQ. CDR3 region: CAGSQYRNEQYF. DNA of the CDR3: TGTGCCGGCAGCCAATATCGGAACGAGCAGTATTTC.

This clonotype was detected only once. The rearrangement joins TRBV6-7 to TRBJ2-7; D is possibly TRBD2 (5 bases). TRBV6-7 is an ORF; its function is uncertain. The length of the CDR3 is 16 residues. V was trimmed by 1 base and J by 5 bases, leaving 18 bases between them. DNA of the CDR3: TGTGCCAGCAGTTACTTTGCGAGGGTCACTGGGCACGAGCAGTACTTC. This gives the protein CASSYFARVTGHEQYF.

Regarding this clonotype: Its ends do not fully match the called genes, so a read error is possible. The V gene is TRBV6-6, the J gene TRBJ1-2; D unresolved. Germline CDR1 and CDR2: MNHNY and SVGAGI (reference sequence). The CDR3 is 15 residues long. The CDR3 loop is CTSSHGMGTQYGYTF. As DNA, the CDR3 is TGTACCAGCAGTCATGGAATGGGCACTCAGTATGGCTACACCTTT.

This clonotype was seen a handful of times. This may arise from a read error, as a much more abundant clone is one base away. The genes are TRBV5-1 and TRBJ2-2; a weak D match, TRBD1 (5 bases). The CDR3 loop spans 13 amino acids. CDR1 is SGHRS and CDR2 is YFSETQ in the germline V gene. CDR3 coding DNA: TGCGCCAACAGCACAGGTTACACCGGGGAGCTGTTTTTT. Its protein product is CANSTGYTGELFF.

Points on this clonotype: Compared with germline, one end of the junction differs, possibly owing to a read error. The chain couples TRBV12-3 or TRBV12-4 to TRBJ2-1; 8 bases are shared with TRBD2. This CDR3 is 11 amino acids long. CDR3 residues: CASSHGTSNIF. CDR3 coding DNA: TGTGCCAGTAGTCACGGGACTAGTAATATCTTC.

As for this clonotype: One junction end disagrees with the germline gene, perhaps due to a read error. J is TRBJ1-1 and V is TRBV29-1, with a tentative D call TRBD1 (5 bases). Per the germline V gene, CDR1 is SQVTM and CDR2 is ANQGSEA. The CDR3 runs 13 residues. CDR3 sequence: CSETGRANTGAFF. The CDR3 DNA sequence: TGCAGCGAGACGGGACGGGCGAACACTGGAGCTTTCTTT.

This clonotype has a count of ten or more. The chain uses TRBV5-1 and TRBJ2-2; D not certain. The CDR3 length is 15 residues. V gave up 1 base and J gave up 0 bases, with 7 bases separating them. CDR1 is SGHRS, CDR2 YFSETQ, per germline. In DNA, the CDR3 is TGCGCCAGCAGCTTGAGTCCCTCGAACACCGGGGAGCTGTTTTTT. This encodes CASSLSPSNTGELFF.

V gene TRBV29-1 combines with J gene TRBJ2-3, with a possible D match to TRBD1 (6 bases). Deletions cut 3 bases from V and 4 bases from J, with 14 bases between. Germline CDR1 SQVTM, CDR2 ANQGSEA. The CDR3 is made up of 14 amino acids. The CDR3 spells CSVEGQGISDTQYF. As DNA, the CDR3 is TGCAGCGTTGAGGGACAAGGGATTTCAGATACGCAGTATTTT.

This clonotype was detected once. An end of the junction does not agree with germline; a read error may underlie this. CDR3 DNA: TGTGCTAGCAGACTAGCGGGAGGGACCTACGGGCAATACTTT. Its translation is CASRLAGGTYGQYF. This chain links TRBV6-2 or TRBV6-3 with TRBJ2-7, with 14 positions matching TRBD2. The CDR3 has 14 residues. The V gene's germline CDR1 is MNHEY and CDR2 SVGEGT.

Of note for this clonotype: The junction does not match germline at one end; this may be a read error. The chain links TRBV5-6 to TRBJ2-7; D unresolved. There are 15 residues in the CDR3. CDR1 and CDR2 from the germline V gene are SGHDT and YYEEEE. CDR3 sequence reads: CASSLESSNIGVQCF. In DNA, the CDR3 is TGTGCCAGCAGCTTGGAGAGCAGTAATATTGGCGTGCAGTGCTTC.

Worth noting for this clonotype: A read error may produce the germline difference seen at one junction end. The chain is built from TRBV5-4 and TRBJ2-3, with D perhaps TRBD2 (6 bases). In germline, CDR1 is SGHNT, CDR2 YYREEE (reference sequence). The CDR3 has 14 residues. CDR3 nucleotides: TGTGCAAGCAGTCGGGGGAGTATTGGAGATACGCAGTATTTT. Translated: CASSRGSIGDTQYF.

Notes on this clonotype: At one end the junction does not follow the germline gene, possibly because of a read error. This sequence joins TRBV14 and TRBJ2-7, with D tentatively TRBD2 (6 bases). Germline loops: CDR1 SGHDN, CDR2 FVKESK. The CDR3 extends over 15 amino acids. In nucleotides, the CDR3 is TGTGCTAGCAGCCCCTCGGGACTGAAACTATACGAGCAGTACTTC. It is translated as CASSPSGLKLYEQYF.